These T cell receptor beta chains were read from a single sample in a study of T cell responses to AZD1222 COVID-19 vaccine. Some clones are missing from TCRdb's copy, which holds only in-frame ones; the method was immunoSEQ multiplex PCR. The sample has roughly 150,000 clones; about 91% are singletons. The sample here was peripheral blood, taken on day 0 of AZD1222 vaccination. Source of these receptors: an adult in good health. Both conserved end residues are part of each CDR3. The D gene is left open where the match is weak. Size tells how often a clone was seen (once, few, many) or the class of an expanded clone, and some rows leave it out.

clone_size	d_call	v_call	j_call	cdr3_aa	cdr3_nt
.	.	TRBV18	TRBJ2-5	CASSSNGETQYF	TGTGCCAGCTCATCGAACGGGGAGACCCAGTACTTC
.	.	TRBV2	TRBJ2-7	CASSELGTTPAEQYF	TGTGCCAGCAGTGAACTTGGGACAACCCCGGCGGAGCAGTACTTC
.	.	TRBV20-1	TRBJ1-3	CSASYQGGGSGNTIYF	TGCAGTGCTAGTTACCAGGGAGGGGGCTCTGGAAACACCATATATTTT
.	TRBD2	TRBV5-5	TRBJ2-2	CASSSSGLANTGELFF	TGTGCCAGCAGCTCGTCGGGACTAGCAAACACCGGGGAGCTGTTTTTT
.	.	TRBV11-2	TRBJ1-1	CASSFPGIGSTEAFF	TGTGCCAGCAGCTTCCCAGGGATAGGAAGCACTGAAGCTTTCTTT
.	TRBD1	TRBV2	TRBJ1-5	CARKGQVSNQPQHF	TGTGCCCGTAAAGGACAGGTTAGCAATCAGCCCCAGCATTTT
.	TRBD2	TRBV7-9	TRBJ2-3	CASSLLADRDTQYF	TGTGCCAGCAGCCTACTAGCGGACCGGGATACGCAGTATTTT
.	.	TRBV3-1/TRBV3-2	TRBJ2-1	CASSRRGTTAYNEQFF	TGTGCCAGCAGCCGGAGGGGGACTACCGCCTACAATGAGCAGTTCTTC
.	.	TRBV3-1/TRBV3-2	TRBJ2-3	CASSQGLTRGTDTQYF	TGTGCCAGCAGCCAAGGGCTGACTAGAGGAACAGATACGCAGTATTTT
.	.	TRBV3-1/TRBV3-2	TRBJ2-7	CASSQSSEQYF	TGTGCCAGCAGCCAATCGAGCGAGCAGTACTTC
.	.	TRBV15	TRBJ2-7	CATSRDPAGSYEQYF	TGTGCCACCAGCAGAGATCCAGCGGGCTCCTACGAGCAGTACTTC
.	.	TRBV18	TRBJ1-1	CASSPPGQTEGGTFF	TGTGCCAGCTCACCTCCCGGACAGACCGAAGGGGGGACTTTCTTT
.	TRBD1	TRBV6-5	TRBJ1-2	CASRDETGGDYGYTF	TGTGCCAGCAGGGATGAGACAGGGGGCGACTATGGCTACACCTTC
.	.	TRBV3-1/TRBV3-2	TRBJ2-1	CASSREGARSYNEQFF	TGTGCCAGCAGCCGGGAGGGGGCGCGTTCCTACAATGAGCAGTTCTTC
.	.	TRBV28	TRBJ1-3	CASSLFAGAGNTIYF	TGTGCCAGCAGTTTATTCGCAGGGGCTGGAAACACCATATATTTT
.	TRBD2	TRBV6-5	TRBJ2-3	CASSLAGRTDTQYF	TGTGCCAGCAGCCTAGCGGGGCGCACAGATACGCAGTATTTT
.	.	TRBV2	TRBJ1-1	CASRSDNTEAFF	TGTGCCAGCAGGTCGGACAACACTGAAGCTTTCTTT
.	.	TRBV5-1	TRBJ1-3	CASRDRTGNTIYF	TGCGCCAGCAGGGACAGAACTGGAAACACCATATATTTT
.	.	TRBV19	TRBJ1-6	CASSTGLTGPNSPLHF	TGTGCCAGTAGTACCGGACTCACGGGACCTAATTCACCCCTCCACTTT
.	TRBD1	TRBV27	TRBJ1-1	CASSLRTVYRGGNTEAFF	TGTGCCAGCAGTTTGCGAACGGTATACAGGGGAGGGAACACTGAAGCTTTCTTT
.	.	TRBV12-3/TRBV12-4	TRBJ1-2	CASSYGTDYGYTF	TGTGCCAGCAGCTACGGGACGGACTATGGCTACACCTTC
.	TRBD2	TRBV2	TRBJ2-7	CASSEALAGVYEQYF	TGTGCCAGCAGTGAAGCCCTAGCGGGAGTATACGAGCAGTACTTC
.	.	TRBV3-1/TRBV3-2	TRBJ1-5	CASSQGWGQLSNQPQHF	TGTGCCAGCAGCCAAGGATGGGGACAACTTAGCAATCAGCCCCAGCATTTT
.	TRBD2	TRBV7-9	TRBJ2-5	CASSLSGRQETQYF	TGTGCCAGCAGCTTGAGCGGGAGACAAGAGACCCAGTACTTC
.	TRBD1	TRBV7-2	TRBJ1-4	CASSSGTGVEKLFF	TGTGCCAGCAGCTCCGGGACAGGGGTTGAAAAACTGTTTTTT
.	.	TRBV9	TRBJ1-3	CASSVKDSSGNTIYF	TGTGCCAGCAGCGTAAAGGACAGCTCTGGAAACACCATATATTTT
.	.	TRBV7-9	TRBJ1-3	CASSIPGPISGNTIYF	TGTGCCAGCAGCATACCGGGCCCTATCTCTGGAAACACCATATATTTT
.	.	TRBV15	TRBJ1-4	CATSRSGRTEKLFF	TGTGCCACCAGCAGATCGGGACGAACCGAAAAACTGTTTTTT
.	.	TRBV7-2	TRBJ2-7	CASSPTGTYEQYF	TGTGCCAGCAGCCCCACAGGGACCTACGAGCAGTACTTC
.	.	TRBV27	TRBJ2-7	CASSDYEQYF	TGTGCCAGCAGCGACTACGAGCAGTACTTC
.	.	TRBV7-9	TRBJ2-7	CASSFDTSYEQYF	TGTGCCAGCAGCTTTGACACCTCCTACGAGCAGTACTTC
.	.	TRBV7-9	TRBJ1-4	CASSLNPIGPSEKLFF	TGTGCCAGCAGTTTAAACCCGATCGGGCCGTCCGAAAAACTGTTTTTT
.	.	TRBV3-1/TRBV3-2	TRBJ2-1	CASSQDLLEYNEQFF	TGTGCCAGCAGCCAAGATTTGTTAGAGTACAATGAGCAGTTCTTC
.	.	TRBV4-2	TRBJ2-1	CASSQAGTANNEQFF	TGTGCCAGCAGCCAAGCCGGGACGGCCAACAATGAGCAGTTCTTC
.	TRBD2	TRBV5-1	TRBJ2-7	CASSLGVSGSSYEQYF	TGCGCCAGCAGCTTGGGGGTTAGCGGGAGCTCCTACGAGCAGTACTTC
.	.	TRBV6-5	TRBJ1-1	CASSYSDTGTTEAFF	TGTGCCAGCAGTTACTCCGATACGGGCACCACTGAAGCTTTCTTT
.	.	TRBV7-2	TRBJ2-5	CASSFSQLPQETQYF	TGTGCCAGCAGCTTTAGTCAGCTACCCCAAGAGACCCAGTACTTC
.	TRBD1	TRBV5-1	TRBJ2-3	CASSLVMTGGPTDTQYF	TGCGCCAGCAGCTTGGTGATGACAGGGGGCCCCACAGATACGCAGTATTTT
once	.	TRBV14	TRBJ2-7	CASSLEAASDEQYF	TGTGCCAGCAGCCTCGAAGCAGCGAGCGACGAGCAGTACTTC
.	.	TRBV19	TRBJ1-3	CASTSSRTYSGNTIYF	TGTGCCAGTACATCCTCTAGGACGTACTCTGGAAACACCATATATTTT
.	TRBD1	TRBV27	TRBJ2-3	CASSSDRVPTDTQYF	TGTGCCAGCAGCTCGGACAGGGTTCCCACAGATACGCAGTATTTT
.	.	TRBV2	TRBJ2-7	CASSDLSGTGYEQYF	TGTGCCAGCAGTGACTTGTCGGGAACCGGTTACGAGCAGTACTTC
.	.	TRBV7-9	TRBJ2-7	CASSLKGVYYEQYF	TGTGCCAGCAGCTTGAAAGGGGTCTACTACGAGCAGTACTTC
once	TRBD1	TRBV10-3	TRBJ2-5	CAISDNRGRGETQYF	TGTGCCATCAGTGACAACAGGGGGCGGGGAGAGACCCAGTACTTC
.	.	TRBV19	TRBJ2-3	CASSAGTDTQYF	TGTGCCAGTTCTGCAGGGACAGATACGCAGTATTTT
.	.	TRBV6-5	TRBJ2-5	CASSLSRPSWETQYF	TGTGCCAGCAGTCTGTCACGCCCAAGTTGGGAGACCCAGTACTTC
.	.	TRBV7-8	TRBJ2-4	CASSLVGIGVTTKNIQYF	TGTGCCAGCAGCTTAGTGGGGATAGGAGTTACGACCAAAAACATTCAGTACTTC
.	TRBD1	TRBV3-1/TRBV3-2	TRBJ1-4	CASSDRGVTLELFF	TGTGCCAGCAGCGACAGGGGAGTCACATTAGAACTGTTTTTT
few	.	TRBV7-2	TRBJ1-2	CASSLEGYGYTF	TGTGCCAGCAGCTTAGAGGGCTATGGCTACACCTTC
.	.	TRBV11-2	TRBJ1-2	CASSLDIGTYGYTF	TGTGCCAGCAGCTTGGACATCGGGACCTATGGCTACACCTTC
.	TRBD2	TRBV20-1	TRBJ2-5	CSASRGTGGIQETQYF	TGCAGTGCTAGTAGGGGAACCGGGGGGATCCAAGAGACCCAGTACTTC
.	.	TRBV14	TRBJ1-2	CASSQDWGPDGYTF	TGTGCCAGCAGCCAAGATTGGGGGCCTGATGGCTACACCTTC
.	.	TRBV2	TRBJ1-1	CASSEAPGALYMNTEAFF	TGTGCCAGCAGTGAAGCGCCGGGAGCGCTGTACATGAACACTGAAGCTTTCTTT
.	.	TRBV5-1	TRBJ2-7	CASSGGLYEQYF	TGCGCCAGCTCGGGTGGGCTCTACGAGCAGTACTTC
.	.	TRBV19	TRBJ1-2	CASSIDLTGTDGYTF	TGTGCCAGTAGTATAGATCTCACAGGGACGGATGGCTACACCTTC
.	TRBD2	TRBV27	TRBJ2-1	CASSSEVASGRNNEQFF	TGTGCCAGCAGTTCGGAAGTGGCTAGCGGGAGGAATAATGAGCAGTTCTTC
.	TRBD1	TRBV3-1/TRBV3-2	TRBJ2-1	CASSLGQGYNEQFF	TGTGCCAGCAGCCTGGGACAGGGGTACAATGAGCAGTTCTTC
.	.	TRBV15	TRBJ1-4	CATSSSGPLVEKLFF	TGTGCCACCAGCAGTTCAGGGCCGTTGGTGGAAAAACTGTTTTTT
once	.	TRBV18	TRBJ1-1	CASSPGSGAEAFF	TGTGCCAGCTCGCCAGGGTCGGGGGCTGAAGCTTTCTTT
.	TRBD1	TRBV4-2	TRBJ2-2	CASSQDRGQFIGGELFF	TGTGCCAGCAGCCAAGATAGGGGACAGTTCATCGGCGGGGAGCTGTTTTTT